This T cell receptor beta chain was recorded in a study of Graves' ophthalmopathy and Graves' hyperthyroidism. Findings and caveats of the study: Blood also held most thyroid clonotypes expanded above 0.001 frequency.

The sample holds many counts of this clonotype. The antigen remains unidentified. The diagnostic workup employed clinical symptoms, serum thyroxine, TRAb, thyroid ultrasound and orbital computed tomography. The CDR3 covers 13 residues. Germline V CDR1 and CDR2: SEHNR, FQNEAQ (reference sequence). V gave up 6 bases and J gave up 5 bases; unmatched junction bases: 4. The TCR beta CDR3 regions underwent amplification from RNA transcripts. HTBI primers primed a first-round RT-PCR, and a second-round multiplex PCR followed. Using its own MiXCR run on the multiplex PCR reads, TCRdb lists one record per CDR3 protein. The table lists 600,000 to 950,000 distinct CDR3 sequences, roughly 40% of them singletons, with about 40% in the top ten.

The chain links TRBV7-9 to TRBJ1-2; 9 bases align to TRBD1. The clonotype originates from an adult man with Graves' ophthalmopathy. Sequences were obtained from peripheral blood. The CDR3 region is CASRIDRGYGYTF. As DNA, the CDR3 is TGTGCCAGCAGAATTGACAGGGGGTATGGCTACACCTTC.